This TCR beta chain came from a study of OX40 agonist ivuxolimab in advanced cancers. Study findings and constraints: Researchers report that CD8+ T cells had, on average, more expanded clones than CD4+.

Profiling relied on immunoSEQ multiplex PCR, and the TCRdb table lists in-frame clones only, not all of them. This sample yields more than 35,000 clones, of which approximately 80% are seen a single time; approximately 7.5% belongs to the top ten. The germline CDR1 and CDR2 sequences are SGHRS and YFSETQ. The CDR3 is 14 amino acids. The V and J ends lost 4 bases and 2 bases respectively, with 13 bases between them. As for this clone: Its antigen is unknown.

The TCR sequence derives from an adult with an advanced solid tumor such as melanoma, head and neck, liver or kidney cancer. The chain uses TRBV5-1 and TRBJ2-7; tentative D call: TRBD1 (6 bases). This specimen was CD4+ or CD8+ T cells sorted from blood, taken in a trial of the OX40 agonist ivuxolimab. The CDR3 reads CASSRWDITYEQYF. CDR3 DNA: TGCGCCAGCAGCAGGTGGGACATCACCTACGAGCAGTACTTC.